The 8 T cell receptor beta chains given below trace back to one sample, sequenced in a study of shared clonotypes between healthy human individuals. Clones were read by immunoSEQ multiplex PCR, and TCRdb kept only the in-frame ones, dropping some. Of 1,400,000 or so clones listed, approximately 98.5% are singletons. The sequencing input was naive CD4+ T cells sorted from blood. Stated subset: CD45RA+ positively selected. These receptors were obtained from a young man in good health.

The V and J genes are TRBV19 and TRBJ1-1; no definite D call. Germline CDR1 reads LNHDA; CDR2 reads SQIVND (reference sequence). The V end was cut by 1 base, the J end by 3 bases, with 9 bases between. This CDR3 has 14 residues. CDR3 sequence: CASSIAIEDTEAFF. The CDR3 coding sequence is TGTGCCAGTAGTATAGCCATTGAAGACACTGAAGCTTTCTTT.

This chain connects TRBV28 to TRBJ2-2; no clear D. V was trimmed by 3 bases and J by 4 bases, leaving 9 bases between them. CDR3 length equals 14 residues. Germline CDR1 MDHEN, CDR2 SYDVKM. The CDR3: CASSLARLTGELFF. The CDR3 DNA reads as TGTGCCAGCAGTTTGGCTAGGCTCACCGGGGAGCTGTTTTTT.

The DNA of the CDR3 is TGTGCCAGCAGTCCCCGGACAGGGAGGAGGGAGACCCAGTACTTC. Its translation: CASSPRTGRRETQYF. This rearrangement joins TRBV27 to TRBJ2-5; 8 positions agree with TRBD1. Germline V CDR1 and CDR2: MNHEY, SMNVEV (reference sequence). V was pared by 5 bases and J by 5 bases, with 10 bases of the junction left unmatched. This CDR3 comprises 15 residues.

The chain recombines TRBV7-8 with TRBJ2-7, with D perhaps matching TRBD1 or TRBD2 (5 bases each). The germline CDR1 and CDR2 sequences are SGHVS and FQNEAQ. Deletions cut 0 bases from V and 9 bases from J, with 18 bases between. CDR3 length: 15 amino acids. The CDR3 sequence is CASSLAGTNSRVQYF. The DNA of the CDR3 is TGTGCCAGCAGCTTAGCCGGGACCAACTCCCGAGTGCAGTACTTC.

As for this clone: The same CDR3 can be traced to other DNA sequences in this sample. V is TRBV2 and J is TRBJ1-1; D may be TRBD1 (5 bases). The germline CDR1 and CDR2 sequences are SNHLY and FYNNEI. The CDR3 length is 13 residues. V was pared by 4 bases and J by 1 base, with 7 bases between. The CDR3 loop is CASSVGGNTEAFF. The CDR3 DNA is TGTGCCAGCAGTGTGGGGGGGAACACTGAAGCTTTCTTT.

The chain uses TRBV11-3 and TRBJ2-3; no clear D. Trimming cost V 5 bases and J 2 bases, with 14 bases left between them. This CDR3 has 15 amino acids. Germline CDR1 and CDR2: SGHNT and YENEEA. The CDR3 DNA follows: TGTGCCAGCAGCCTGGGTCCTGATTACACAGATACGCAGTATTTT. Protein sequence: CASSLGPDYTDTQYF.

The genes are TRBV5-4 and TRBJ2-5, with D hard to call. Trimming stripped 4 bases from V and 3 bases from J, with 13 bases between. This CDR3 contains 14 residues. Germline CDR1 SGHNT, CDR2 YYREEE (reference sequence). Here the CDR3 DNA reads TGTGCCAGCAGCCTCCACCACGCCGAAGAGACCCAGTACTTC. Amino acid sequence: CASSLHHAEETQYF.

The CDR3 protein is CASSSSTGMNTGELFF. CDR3 in DNA: TGTGCCAGCAGCTCATCGACAGGGATGAACACCGGGGAGCTGTTTTTT. The genes are TRBV7-8 and TRBJ2-2; 7 positions match TRBD1. V shed 4 bases and J 1 base; nucleotides not matched to a gene: 6. CDR1 and CDR2 from the germline V gene are SGHVS and FQNEAQ. CDR3 size: 16 residues.